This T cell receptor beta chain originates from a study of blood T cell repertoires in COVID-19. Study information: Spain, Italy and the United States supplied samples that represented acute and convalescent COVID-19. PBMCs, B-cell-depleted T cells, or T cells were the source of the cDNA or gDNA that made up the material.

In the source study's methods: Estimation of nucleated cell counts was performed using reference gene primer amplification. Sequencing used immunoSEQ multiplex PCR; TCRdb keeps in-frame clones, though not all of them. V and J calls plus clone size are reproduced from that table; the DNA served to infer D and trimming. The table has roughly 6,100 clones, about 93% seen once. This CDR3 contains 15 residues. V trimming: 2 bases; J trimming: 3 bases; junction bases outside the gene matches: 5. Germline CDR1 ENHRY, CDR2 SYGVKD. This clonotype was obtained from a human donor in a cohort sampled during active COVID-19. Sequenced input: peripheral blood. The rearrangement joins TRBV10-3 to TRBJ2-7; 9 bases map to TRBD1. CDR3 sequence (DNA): TGTGCCATCAGTGAGGCGGACAGGGGTTTCTACGAGCAGTACTTC. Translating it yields CAISEADRGFYEQYF.